This T cell receptor beta chain was identified in a study of blood T cells in healthy people across ages. The CDR3 length is 13 residues. It was with a sample-barcoded 5' primer and a J-beta primer mix that a second PCR of about 6 to 12 cycles was run. TCRdb independently ran MiXCR on the 5' RACE reads; one entry per CDR3 protein. The table includes roughly 1.6 million distinct CDR3 sequences, 30% to 35% detected once. J is TRBJ2-7 and V is TRBV21-1. TRBV21-1 is a known pseudogene. The sequence was collected from a woman aged 25 to 39 in good health. The sequenced material came from blood. This chain's CDR3 is CATPSGSPYEQYF. The CDR3 DNA is TGTGCCACCCCATCCGGAAGCCCCTACGAGCAGTACTTC.